A selection of T cell receptor beta chains follows, all from one sample in a study of T cells in Graves' hyperthyroidism and ophthalmopathy. Using its own MiXCR run on the multiplex PCR reads, TCRdb lists one record per CDR3 protein. Seen here are over 250,000 distinct CDR3 sequences, about a sixth observed once, and the top ten hold roughly 53%. Sequenced material: blood. The receptors were gathered from a woman aged 55 to 70 with Graves' ophthalmopathy. CDR3s include the opening cysteine and the closing phenylalanine or tryptophan. Fields, in order: J gene, clone size, V gene, D gene, CDR3 length, CDR3 protein, CDR3 DNA. The D gene is left open where the match is weak. Size values are once, few and many counts, or a class for expanded clones, and some rows have none.

TRBJ2-3,.,TRBV24-1,TRBD2,15,CATSPSGGRTDTQYF,TGTGCCACCAGCCCTAGCGGGGGGAGGACAGATACGCAGTATTTT
TRBJ2-3,many,TRBV5-1,TRBD2,16,CASSKGLAGITDTQYF,TGCGCCAGCAGCAAAGGACTAGCGGGTATCACAGATACGCAGTATTTT
TRBJ2-2,many,TRBV3-1,TRBD2,15,CASSRSGGPTGELFF,TGTGCCAGCAGCCGAAGCGGGGGACCCACCGGGGAGCTGTTTTTT
TRBJ2-2,few,TRBV24-1,TRBD1,16,CATSDYGTAYTGELFF,TGTGCCACCAGTGATTACGGGACAGCTTACACCGGGGAGCTGTTTTTT
TRBJ2-1,many,TRBV2,.,15,CASSEEGTGFNEQFF,TGTGCCAGCAGTGAAGAAGGGACGGGATTCAATGAGCAGTTCTTC
TRBJ2-5,few,TRBV12-3/TRBV12-4,TRBD1,13,CASSRPRGETQYF,TGTGCCAGCAGTCGCCCCAGGGGGGAGACCCAGTACTTC
TRBJ1-2,few,TRBV20-1,.,15,CSARDIALALGGYTF,TGCAGTGCTAGAGATATTGCGCTAGCCCTAGGAGGCTACACCTTC
TRBJ1-6,many,TRBV3-1,.,13,CASSHPGDSPLHF,TGTGCCAGCAGCCACCCGGGGGATTCACCCCTCCACTTT
TRBJ1-1,many,TRBV28,TRBD1,14,CASYRDRENTEAFF,TGTGCCAGCTATCGGGACAGGGAAAACACTGAAGCTTTCTTT
TRBJ1-1,.,TRBV4-2,TRBD1,16,CASSPRAAGGGTEAFF,TGTGCCAGCAGCCCTCGGGCCGCAGGGGGGGGAACTGAAGCTTTCTTT
TRBJ2-1,many,TRBV7-2,TRBD1,12,CASSRGPYEQFF,TGTGCCAGCAGCAGGGGGCCGTATGAGCAGTTCTTC
TRBJ1-5,many,TRBV28,.,17,CAIIEQLGEWGNQPQHF,TGTGCCATTATCGAACAATTAGGGGAGTGGGGGAATCAGCCCCAGCATTTT
TRBJ2-7,few,TRBV20-1,TRBD2,14,CSAPRLAGVGEQYF,TGCAGTGCTCCTCGACTAGCGGGAGTTGGTGAGCAGTACTTC
TRBJ1-2,.,TRBV4-3,.,14,CASSQGWEAHGYTF,TGCGCCAGCAGCCAAGGATGGGAGGCGCATGGCTACACCTTC
TRBJ2-1,.,TRBV7-6,TRBD2,23,CASSLARLGRTSGSGPPYNEQFF,TGTGCCAGCAGCTTAGCACGGTTGGGGCGGACTAGCGGGAGCGGTCCCCCCTACAATGAGCAGTTCTTC
TRBJ1-1,many,TRBV12-3/TRBV12-4,.,14,CASSFGGSVTEAFF,TGTGCCAGCAGTTTCGGGGGGTCGGTCACTGAAGCTTTCTTT
TRBJ2-2,.,TRBV4-3,TRBD2,17,CASSQEFAGGPHGELFF,TGCGCCAGCAGCCAAGAGTTTGCGGGAGGGCCACACGGGGAGCTGTTTTTT
TRBJ2-3,many,TRBV7-2,.,16,CASSSEAWAGTDTQYF,TGTGCCAGCAGCTCAGAGGCATGGGCGGGCACAGATACGCAGTATTTT
TRBJ1-1,many,TRBV11-2,.,12,CASSFWVDIAFF,TGTGCCAGCAGCTTTTGGGTTGACATTGCTTTCTTT
TRBJ2-7,.,TRBV27,TRBD1,14,CASSSRQGFYEQYF,TGTGCCAGCAGTTCCCGACAGGGTTTCTACGAGCAGTACTTC
TRBJ2-7,once,TRBV5-5,.,15,CASSLAPKGGYEQYF,TGTGCCAGCAGCTTGGCCCCCAAGGGGGGATACGAGCAGTACTTC
TRBJ1-6,.,TRBV5-8,.,16,CASSLVFGTQPSPLHF,TGTGCCAGCAGCTTGGTTTTTGGGACCCAACCTTCACCCCTCCACTTT
TRBJ1-2,many,TRBV12-3/TRBV12-4,.,14,CASSSLGTNYGYTF,TGTGCCAGCAGCTCCCTAGGGACTAACTATGGCTACACCTTC
TRBJ2-5,many,TRBV6-6,.,16,CASSYYPRQDWETQYF,TGTGCCAGCAGTTACTATCCCAGACAGGATTGGGAGACCCAGTACTTC
TRBJ1-5,many,TRBV6-1,TRBD1,17,CASSSRQGARSNQPQHF,TGTGCCAGCAGTTCCCGACAGGGGGCACGAAGCAATCAGCCCCAGCATTTT
TRBJ2-7,many,TRBV6-2/TRBV6-3,TRBD2,12,CASSYAGVEQYF,TGTGCCAGCAGTTACGCGGGAGTCGAGCAGTACTTC
TRBJ1-5,.,TRBV4-2,.,15,CASSQVVDSNQPQHF,TGTGCCAGCAGCCAAGTTGTCGATAGCAATCAGCCCCAGCATTTT
TRBJ2-7,.,TRBV18,TRBD1,17,CASSPMGGTGITYEQYF,TGTGCCAGCTCACCCATGGGGGGGACAGGGATTACCTACGAGCAGTACTTC
TRBJ1-5,few,TRBV18,TRBD1,17,CASSRLTGQPYNQPQHF,TGTGCCAGCTCACGGTTAACGGGACAGCCGTACAATCAGCCCCAGCATTTT
TRBJ2-5,many,TRBV7-9,TRBD1,15,CASSSGTAIQETQYF,TGTGCCAGCAGCTCCGGGACAGCGATTCAAGAGACCCAGTACTTC
TRBJ1-5,many,TRBV27,TRBD1,12,CASSIKGQVQHF,TGTGCCAGCAGTATTAAGGGACAGGTCCAGCATTTT
TRBJ2-1,many,TRBV9,.,14,CASSAFEGNNEQFF,TGTGCCAGCAGCGCCTTTGAGGGGAACAATGAGCAGTTCTTC
TRBJ2-1,.,TRBV20-1,.,14,CSASVDYSYNEQFF,TGCAGTGCTAGCGTCGACTACTCCTACAATGAGCAGTTCTTC
TRBJ2-5,many,TRBV10-3,.,14,CATRDPGLGETQYF,TGTGCCACCCGGGACCCCGGTTTGGGGGAGACCCAGTACTTC
TRBJ2-7,many,TRBV2,.,14,CASKPGAPVLEQYF,TGTGCCTCTAAACCGGGAGCCCCTGTTCTCGAGCAGTACTTC
TRBJ1-1,many,TRBV18,TRBD1,11,CASSDRGEAFF,TGTGCCAGCTCAGACAGGGGCGAGGCTTTCTTT
TRBJ1-1,.,TRBV20-1,TRBD1,14,CSARTGYVDTEAFF,TGCAGTGCTAGGACAGGGTATGTCGACACTGAAGCTTTCTTT
TRBJ2-5,many,TRBV6-6,.,16,CASSYSSGGQGETQYF,TGTGCCAGCAGTTACTCATCCGGGGGCCAGGGAGAGACCCAGTACTTC
TRBJ2-3,.,TRBV25-1,.,15,CASSERIGGTDTQYF,TGTGCCAGCAGTGAGAGGATTGGAGGGACAGATACGCAGTATTTT
TRBJ1-4,.,TRBV20-1,.,13,CSARHEAPEKLFF,TGCAGTGCTCGGCACGAGGCCCCTGAAAAACTGTTTTTT
TRBJ2-1,many,TRBV6-6,TRBD2,15,CASSYTLARTNEQFF,TGTGCCAGCAGTTACACACTAGCGCGGACTAATGAGCAGTTCTTC
TRBJ2-3,many,TRBV20-1,TRBD2,18,CSARPSLLAGDLSDTQYF,TGCAGTGCTAGACCGTCTTTACTCGCGGGGGATTTGTCAGATACGCAGTATTTT
TRBJ1-5,many,TRBV20-1,.,12,CSAQDSNQPQHF,TGCAGTGCTCAGGACAGCAATCAGCCCCAGCATTTT
TRBJ2-7,few,TRBV7-9,.,11,CASSSFHEQYF,TGTGCCAGCAGCTCCTTCCACGAGCAGTACTTC
TRBJ2-2,many,TRBV11-2,TRBD2,19,CASSLGIVRAGGRTGELFF,TGTGCCAGCAGCTTAGGGATCGTGCGAGCGGGAGGTCGTACCGGGGAGCTGTTTTTT
TRBJ2-7,once,TRBV15,.,15,CATSRVPQGRYEQYF,TGTGCCACCAGCAGAGTTCCCCAGGGGCGATACGAGCAGTACTTC
TRBJ2-3,many,TRBV11-3,.,15,CASSLVAGRADTQYF,TGTGCCAGCAGCTTAGTTGCGGGGCGGGCAGATACGCAGTATTTT
TRBJ2-3,many,TRBV5-6,.,15,CASSLRGGRTDTQYF,TGTGCCAGCAGCTTGCGTGGGGGGCGCACAGATACGCAGTATTTT
TRBJ1-2,many,TRBV5-1,.,14,CASSRDGLSDGYTF,TGCGCCAGCAGCAGGGACGGACTATCCGATGGCTACACCTTC